This T cell receptor beta chain is drawn from a study of cytomegalovirus exposure and HLA in healthy donors (dated by TCRdb to the late 2010s). Regarding the research as a whole: In an earlier analysis of 587 of the donors, 250 to 300 Gb of sequence data and 120 million or so unique TCR beta sequences from about 179 million T cells were reported. In the later analysis, no new phenotypic data were used to find candidate immune exposures; instead, reliance was placed on TCR beta sequences and their occurrence across donors. The study was designed to test whether signatures of past pathogen exposure could be identified by cataloging public T cell receptors. Using immunosequencing, the study profiled T cell repertoires from some 670 subjects and related those repertoires to cytomegalovirus serostatus. A later analysis re-analyzed previously published TCR beta repertoires from 650 to 800 donors and added high-resolution HLA genotyping to study TCR occurrence patterns. Both class I and class II loci were covered by HLA typing, at four-digit resolution. A later genetic analysis used genome-wide SNP genotypes for about 60% of the roughly 670 donors, treating that subset as a discovery cohort. Donor age, sex, ethnicity and CMV serostatus were compiled alongside the repertoire data. An early release covering roughly 600 HLA-typed donors comprised about 290 gigabases of sequencing data and 65 million to 100 million unique TCR sequences. A separate validation cohort of roughly 110 different subjects was used in addition to the approximately 610-subject first cohort. To predict cytomegalovirus infection status, the study combined high-throughput TCR immunosequencing, statistical association of individual TCRs with disease status, and machine learning. Roughly 5 DR-DQ haplotypes were handled as single units for association and clustering, since linkage in the cohort was strong. All discovery cohort repertoires had been generated using a single sequencing platform. The number of donors typed differed by locus, with about 629-640 for A, B, C, DRB1 and DQB1, roughly 550 for DQA1, 600 to 610 for DPA1, and around 460 for DPB1. Among 300 to 500 genotyped donors of the cohort, an average of about 220,000 unique TCR beta nucleotide sequences was sequenced per donor, of which roughly 17% were non-productive. In an earlier analysis of 587 of the donors, high-throughput TCR beta sequencing was used to judge whether each TCR beta V gene segment behaved as functional or pseudogenic. The genetic ancestry cluster associated with self-reported Caucasian donors included around four fifths of the 398 genotyped donors. Broad study findings and their caveats: Presence/absence analyses assumed roughly uniform sequencing depth across donors, an assumption that may not hold. Strong co-occurrence of HLA alleles, especially DR and DQ, made assigning TCR associations to individual alleles difficult. While some public TCRs were present in many individuals, most TCR sequences turned up only very rarely across donors. A further reported finding was that TCR beta sequences accurately predicted the HLA-A and HLA-B alleles for most subjects in the first cohort. A cluster of highly shared sequence variants was judged likely to be a technical artifact of the sequencing pipeline. Most CMV-associated TCR beta chains appeared to be HLA-restricted in a later analysis, and the HLA associations seemed to be driven largely by CMV exposure. Several of the top co-occurrence clusters appeared to be linked to parvovirus B19, influenza, CMV and Epstein-Barr virus, according to a later analysis. According to a later genetic analysis, donors in an Asian-associated ancestry cluster had fewer N-insertions in productive TCRs than the approximately 700-donor mean. The earlier analysis of almost 600 of the donors excluded approximately 17 rarely observed V segments, including chromosome 9 orphons, because counts were too low. An association between a missense DCLRE1C variant and V-gene and J-gene trimming of TCR beta chains was found in a later genetic analysis and replicated in an independent cohort. In a later analysis, HLA-associated TCR beta chains were found to be more clonally expanded and to have lower generation probabilities than equally common non-associated chains. Cytomegalovirus status was reported to be diagnosed by the classifier with high specificity and sensitivity in both the original and validation cohorts. According to a later analysis, TCR association rates differed among HLA loci, with DRB1 alleles showing the most associated TCRs and HLA-C alleles showing the fewest. In vitro tests confirmed that a few of the cytomegalovirus-associated TCR beta chains recognize cytomegalovirus antigens. At a false discovery rate of 0.05, a later analysis linked approximately 18,000 TCR beta sequences to specific HLA alleles. A total of about 180 TCR beta chains were listed by the study as associated with cytomegalovirus. Because the 87-base-pair reads could not distinguish some IMGT-functional V segments, including TRBV6-2 and TRBV6-3, those segments were excluded. An earlier analysis of roughly 570 of the donors showed that most TCR beta V segments appeared in productive rearrangements either about 87% or about 30% of the time, which broadly matched IMGT annotations. Because HLA typing was unavailable for some donors at each locus, only the typed subset was used in association tests. CMV serostatus was the only immune exposure information available for the cohort. In this cohort, only TCR beta chains were sequenced, and detectable features were limited by the absence of alpha or paired-chain data. The authors suggested that the approach could potentially be extended to other disease states and immunological phenotypes. Linkage disequilibrium might explain the correlated functional status among segregating V segments, but an unknown experimental factor could not be excluded.

To note about this clone: Its antigen is not yet known. There are no base qualities to consult, and no much larger clone falls within one base.

The cohort comprised around 690 healthy bone marrow donors. At the time of sampling, every cohort member was nominally healthy, though immune exposures that went unrecorded were likely present. The donor tested CMV seropositive, placing the donor among the 289 seropositive members of the cohort. Every donor gave a peripheral blood sample, and the peripheral blood mononuclear cells from that sample were used for TCR beta sequencing. The Qiagen DNeasy Blood Extraction Kit was used to extract genomic DNA from the blood cell samples. Trimming takes 4 bases off V and 7 bases off J; junction bases not matched to a gene: 10. Including the terminal cysteine and phenylalanine, the CDR3 comprises 15 residues. The entry retains the CDR3 DNA only, 45 bases that are in frame from base 1. Per the germline V gene, KGHSH is the CDR1 and LQKENI is the CDR2. Libraries were made using the immunoSEQ multiplex PCR assay. The multiplex PCR relied on a mix of 60 forward primers for TCR Vbeta segments and 13 reverse primers for TCR Jbeta segments. The CDR3 region of rearranged TCR beta genes was amplified from genomic DNA by a multiplex PCR assay. The amplified TCR beta libraries were sequenced on the Illumina HiSeq System as 87-base-pair reads. Concerning the study's data processing: Across the roughly 640 repertoires, a later analysis counted some 81 million unique TCR beta chains, about 10 million of which were shared by at least two donors. A nearest-neighbor algorithm error-corrected the raw reads and collapsed the reads into unique sequences, merging closely related sequences to remove PCR and sequencing errors. To assign V, D and J gene segments, CDR3 sequences were aligned to IMGT reference sequences. For a sequence to be retained, at least a six-nucleotide match to both a V gene segment and a J gene segment was required. Rearrangements were classified as productive when the CDR3 lacked stop codons and remained in frame with V and J, and all other rearrangements were classified as non-productive. CDR3 was defined according to IMGT convention as the region running from the second conserved V-encoded cysteine to the conserved J-encoded phenylalanine. The earlier analysis of fewer than 750 of the donors excluded sequences that lacked an unambiguous match to a single V gene segment. An earlier analysis of around 600 of the donors classified V segments as functional when productive rearrangements were above 56.7% and as segregating when the standard deviation between donors was above 5%. To diagnose cytomegalovirus status from the catalog of TCR beta chain sequences, a statistical classification framework was built. In a later analysis, V and J genes were assigned by comparing TCR nucleotide sequences against IMGT/GENE-DB human TR gene sequences. A later analysis assigned CDR3 sequences and most-parsimonious VDJ recombination scenarios with the TCRdist pipeline. In a later analysis, each TCR beta chain was defined by its CDR3 amino acid sequence together with its V-gene family, and reads lacking a unique V-gene family were excluded. As a way to deal with suspected cross-contamination and a sequencing artifact, a later analysis dropped roughly 600 nucleotide sequences that were highly shared and had low generation probability. In a later analysis, a clonal expansion index was calculated for each public chain from normalized within-repertoire ranks of inferred template counts. In a later analysis, generation probabilities were computed using a VDJ recombination model fitted to out-of-frame rearrangements, and the results were checked against IGoR. In a later analysis, TCR-TCR, TCR-HLA and TCR-CMV co-occurrence was scored with hypergeometric tests, and a repertoire-size bias correction was applied to TCR pairs. To estimate false discovery rates, a later analysis permuted the HLA or CMV assignments 20 times. In a later analysis, co-occurring TCRs were grouped using DBSCAN, and TCRdist sequence similarity was added for clustering within HLA-allele-positive subsets. For co-occurrence clustering, repertoires with fewer than 30,000 or more than 120,000 public chains were excluded, along with a handful of repertoires with anomalous nucleotide sharing. TCRdb mirrors the immuneACCESS table, restricted to in-frame sequences. Some clones are absent from its copies; in checked studies, under half trace to an unresolved V gene, and the reason for the others is unknown. The DNA was the basis for D and trimming; V, J and clone size are from that table. This sample has 150,000 to 200,000 clones in its table, and roughly 85% of those were observed once. The ten top clones hold under 4.5% of the sample.

Recombination linked TRBV18 to TRBJ1-1; TRBD1 agrees with 9 junctional bases. Sequencing input: PBMCs. The sequence derives from a woman in her twenties or thirties in good health and CMV-seropositive. The CDR3 region: CASSLNGDRADEAFF. The sequenced DNA is TGTGCCAGCTCACTAAATGGGGACAGGGCAGATGAAGCTTTCTTT.